This is a list of T cell receptor beta chains from one sample in a study of monozygotic twins with inflammatory bowel disease. TCRdb reprocessed the 5' RACE reads; each CDR3 protein has one entry and no DNA is given. Seen in this sample are some 440,000 distinct CDR3 sequences; the ten most common clones hold 2.4%. The sequencing input was blood. The receptors were sampled from a human donor with ulcerative colitis or Crohn's disease, or a healthy co-twin of an affected twin (not recorded which). Each CDR3 is given with its conserved first and last residue. Each record gives: J gene, V gene, CDR3 length, CDR3 protein.

J gene: TRBJ1-1
V gene: TRBV4-1
CDR3 length: 14
CDR3 protein: CASTPGQSNTEAFF

J gene: TRBJ2-1
V gene: TRBV3-1
CDR3 length: 13
CDR3 protein: CASSQGAGGEQFF

J gene: TRBJ2-1
V gene: TRBV20-1
CDR3 length: 15
CDR3 protein: CSARGRAGHDNEQFF

J gene: TRBJ2-7
V gene: TRBV20-1
CDR3 length: 14
CDR3 protein: CSAYRPTEGYEQYF

J gene: TRBJ1-1
V gene: TRBV4-2
CDR3 length: 14
CDR3 protein: CASSQDTENTEAFF

J gene: TRBJ1-5
V gene: TRBV6-1
CDR3 length: 15
CDR3 protein: CASSEVDRVRQPQHF

J gene: TRBJ1-4
V gene: TRBV20-1
CDR3 length: 17
CDR3 protein: CSASTEDRGLANEKLFF

J gene: TRBJ2-2
V gene: TRBV6-5
CDR3 length: 15
CDR3 protein: CASSYSGGGPGELFF

J gene: TRBJ2-1
V gene: TRBV19
CDR3 length: 16
CDR3 protein: CASSIGLYSSYNEQFF

J gene: TRBJ2-1
V gene: TRBV9
CDR3 length: 14
CDR3 protein: CASSVGLSYNEQFF

J gene: TRBJ2-5
V gene: TRBV20-1
CDR3 length: 14
CDR3 protein: CSARGWGPQETQYF

J gene: TRBJ2-1
V gene: TRBV7-9
CDR3 length: 14
CDR3 protein: CASSLGAQGNEQFF

J gene: TRBJ2-2
V gene: TRBV4-2
CDR3 length: 15
CDR3 protein: CASSQDSRYTGELFF

J gene: TRBJ1-5
V gene: TRBV30
CDR3 length: 14
CDR3 protein: CAWSVHISHQPQHF

J gene: TRBJ1-5
V gene: TRBV7-8
CDR3 length: 15
CDR3 protein: CASSSEGGSNQPQHF

J gene: TRBJ2-7
V gene: TRBV5-1
CDR3 length: 17
CDR3 protein: CASSGGTGGDNPYEQYF

J gene: TRBJ2-1
V gene: TRBV20-1
CDR3 length: 13
CDR3 protein: CSARLGSNNEQFF

J gene: TRBJ2-1
V gene: TRBV7-2
CDR3 length: 16
CDR3 protein: CASNPDSGALYNEQFF

J gene: TRBJ1-2
V gene: TRBV4-3
CDR3 length: 18
CDR3 protein: CASSQDTTGGEVNYGYTF

J gene: TRBJ2-1
V gene: TRBV29-1
CDR3 length: 15
CDR3 protein: CSGFVRESSYNEQFF

J gene: TRBJ2-7
V gene: TRBV7-2
CDR3 length: 13
CDR3 protein: CASSKLAVYEQYF

J gene: TRBJ2-3
V gene: TRBV9
CDR3 length: 16
CDR3 protein: CASSRLTSGSGDTQYF

J gene: TRBJ1-5
V gene: TRBV7-2
CDR3 length: 15
CDR3 protein: CASSQNSYSNQPQHF

J gene: TRBJ1-1
V gene: TRBV5-1
CDR3 length: 14
CDR3 protein: CASSLGTTGTEAFF

J gene: TRBJ2-7
V gene: TRBV6-2/TRBV6-3
CDR3 length: 15
CDR3 protein: CASSLPRTSSYEQYF

J gene: TRBJ1-1
V gene: TRBV6-1
CDR3 length: 15
CDR3 protein: CASSERPGQTHEAFF

J gene: TRBJ2-5
V gene: TRBV7-2
CDR3 length: 14
CDR3 protein: CASSHFGRHETQYF

J gene: TRBJ2-7
V gene: TRBV7-2
CDR3 length: 17
CDR3 protein: CASSPVLGGGGSYEQYF

J gene: TRBJ2-2
V gene: TRBV2
CDR3 length: 13
CDR3 protein: CASSPDTTGELFF

J gene: TRBJ2-6
V gene: TRBV5-1
CDR3 length: 18
CDR3 protein: CASSFSGSAGSGANVLTF

J gene: TRBJ1-3
V gene: TRBV19
CDR3 length: 16
CDR3 protein: CASSTTGYSSGNTIYF

J gene: TRBJ2-7
V gene: TRBV24-1
CDR3 length: 14
CDR3 protein: CATSDSSGLYEQYF

J gene: TRBJ1-2
V gene: TRBV12-3/TRBV12-4
CDR3 length: 12
CDR3 protein: CASSSSGAGYTF

J gene: TRBJ2-2
V gene: TRBV29-1
CDR3 length: 14
CDR3 protein: CSVESGGDTGELFF

J gene: TRBJ2-1
V gene: TRBV3-1
CDR3 length: 13
CDR3 protein: CASSQKTNGEQFF

J gene: TRBJ2-1
V gene: TRBV19
CDR3 length: 12
CDR3 protein: CASSTQRSEQFF

J gene: TRBJ1-2
V gene: TRBV6-5
CDR3 length: 13
CDR3 protein: CASRGSGKYGYTF

J gene: TRBJ2-1
V gene: TRBV2
CDR3 length: 14
CDR3 protein: CASSGTGAGNEQFF

J gene: TRBJ2-3
V gene: TRBV5-1
CDR3 length: 15
CDR3 protein: CASSLREFPTDTQYF

J gene: TRBJ1-1
V gene: TRBV4-2
CDR3 length: 14
CDR3 protein: CASTPGSGTTEAFF

J gene: TRBJ2-3
V gene: TRBV7-3
CDR3 length: 14
CDR3 protein: CASSSKSGADTQYF

J gene: TRBJ1-6
V gene: TRBV12-3/TRBV12-4
CDR3 length: 13
CDR3 protein: CASSPRQDSPLHF

J gene: TRBJ2-5
V gene: TRBV5-5
CDR3 length: 15
CDR3 protein: CASSLAKEYQETQYF

J gene: TRBJ2-1
V gene: TRBV5-1
CDR3 length: 13
CDR3 protein: CASSLTLVREQFF

J gene: TRBJ2-7
V gene: TRBV6-1
CDR3 length: 14
CDR3 protein: CASSPQGTGYEQYF

J gene: TRBJ2-3
V gene: TRBV6-5
CDR3 length: 15
CDR3 protein: CASSLLAGVGDTQYF

J gene: TRBJ2-1
V gene: TRBV28
CDR3 length: 15
CDR3 protein: CASGWSGGSYNEQFF

J gene: TRBJ2-7
V gene: TRBV20-1
CDR3 length: 13
CDR3 protein: CSARPWQSYEQYF

J gene: TRBJ2-1
V gene: TRBV7-9
CDR3 length: 15
CDR3 protein: CASSFGLAGENEQFF

J gene: TRBJ2-5
V gene: TRBV7-2
CDR3 length: 15
CDR3 protein: CASSFWTGGAETQYF

J gene: TRBJ2-3
V gene: TRBV12-3/TRBV12-4
CDR3 length: 17
CDR3 protein: CASGKRGGHSSTDTQYF

J gene: TRBJ2-7
V gene: TRBV7-2
CDR3 length: 12
CDR3 protein: CASGSSSYEQYF

J gene: TRBJ2-7
V gene: TRBV11-2
CDR3 length: 14
CDR3 protein: CASSYLGRSYEQYF

J gene: TRBJ2-5
V gene: TRBV18
CDR3 length: 15
CDR3 protein: CASSPRQGSGETQYF

J gene: TRBJ1-5
V gene: TRBV5-8
CDR3 length: 14
CDR3 protein: CASSRWSSNQPQHF